This T cell receptor beta chain was sequenced for a study of blood T cell repertoires in COVID-19. As for the study in general: Sample material is recorded as cDNA or gDNA derived from T cells, B-cell-depleted T cells, or PBMCs.

Under the authors' procedure: Reference gene primer amplification yielded estimated nucleated cell counts. The table came from immunoSEQ multiplex PCR; TCRdb's copy has only in-frame clones and leaves some out. That table supplies the V and J calls and clone size; D and trimming were determined from the DNA. The sample lists about 220,000 clones, under 90% occurring once. The sample was peripheral blood. This TCR derives from a middle-aged woman with active or convalescent COVID-19.

As DNA, the CDR3 is TGCAGCGTCGGACAGTACAATCAGCCCCAGCATTTT. Translated: CSVGQYNQPQHF. J is TRBJ1-5 and V is TRBV29-1, with D perhaps TRBD1 (6 bases). CDR3 size: 12 residues. CDR1 and CDR2 from the germline V gene are SQVTM and ANQGSEA. Trimming stripped 6 bases from V and 3 bases from J, with 9 bases between. The full variable domain, in which reference TRBV29-1 and TRBJ1-5 provide the parts outside the CDR3, is SAVISQKPSRDICQRGTSLTIQCQVDSQVTMMFWYRQQPGQSLTLIATANQGSEATYESGFVIDKFPISRPNLTFSTLTVSNMSPEDSSIYLCSVGQYNQPQHFGDGTRLSIL.